This TCR beta chain came from a study of identical twins. cDNA carried unique molecular identifiers, and a universal primer site was added by template switching. Each CDR3 protein is one row after TCRdb ran MiXCR on the 5' RACE reads. This table has about 190,000 distinct CDR3 sequences, less than 20% appearing once. The V gene's germline CDR1 is LNHNV and CDR2 YYDKDF (reference sequence). Germline trimming cut 4 bases from V and 0 bases from J; bases unmatched to any gene: 9. There are 17 residues in the CDR3. This sample was shared with a second study, whose subject was T cells expressing NK-cell markers.

The rearrangement links TRBV15 to TRBJ2-1; TRBD2 matches 7 bases. The receptor's source is a woman aged 18 to 35 in good health. Sequencing was carried out using CD8+ T cells sorted from blood. In DNA, the CDR3 is TGTGCCACCAGCAACCTCCTAGTAGCGGGCTCCTACAATGAGCAGTTCTTC. Protein product: CATSNLLVAGSYNEQFF.